This T cell receptor beta chain originates from a study of early T cells in non-severe SARS-CoV-2 infection. General observations from the study: The study's VDJdb matching favored anti-spike CD8 responses and missed private and CD4 specificities.

Individually, cDNA molecules had unique molecular identifiers attached to them. TCRdb re-called the 5' RACE reads with MiXCR, one entry per CDR3 protein. Found here are 30,000 to 45,000 distinct CDR3 sequences, roughly 5.3% of them singletons; the top ten hold roughly 27%. This clonotype occurred a few times. Its cognate antigen is unknown. This TCR derives from an adult who was a healthcare worker with PCR-confirmed SARS-CoV-2 infection or an uninfected control (not recorded which). Sequencing was carried out using whole blood.

The DNA of the CDR3 is TGCGCCAGCAATAGGGCGCTAAGGACTGAAGCTTTCTTT. Protein: CASNRALRTEAFF. The genes are TRBV10-2 and TRBJ1-1; no firm D call. Trimming removed 7 bases at V and 5 bases at J, with 14 bases between. The CDR3 sequence is 13 residues long. Germline CDR1 is WSHSY and CDR2 is SAAADI.